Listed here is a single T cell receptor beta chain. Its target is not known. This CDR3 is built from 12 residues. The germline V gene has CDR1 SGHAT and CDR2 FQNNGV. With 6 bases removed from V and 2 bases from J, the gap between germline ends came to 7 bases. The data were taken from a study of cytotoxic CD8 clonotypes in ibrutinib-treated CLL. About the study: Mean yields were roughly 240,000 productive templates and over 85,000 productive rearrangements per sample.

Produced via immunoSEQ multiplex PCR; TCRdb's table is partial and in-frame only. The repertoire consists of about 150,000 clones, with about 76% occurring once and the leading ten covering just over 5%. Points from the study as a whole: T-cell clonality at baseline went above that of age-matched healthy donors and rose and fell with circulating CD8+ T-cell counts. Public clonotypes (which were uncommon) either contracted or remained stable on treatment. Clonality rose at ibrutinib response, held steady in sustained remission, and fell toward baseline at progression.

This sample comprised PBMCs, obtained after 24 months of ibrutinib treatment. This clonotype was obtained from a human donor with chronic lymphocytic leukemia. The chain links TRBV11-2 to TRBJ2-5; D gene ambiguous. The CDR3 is CASSRQQETQYF. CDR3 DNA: TGTGCCAGCAGTCGGCAGCAAGAGACCCAGTACTTC.